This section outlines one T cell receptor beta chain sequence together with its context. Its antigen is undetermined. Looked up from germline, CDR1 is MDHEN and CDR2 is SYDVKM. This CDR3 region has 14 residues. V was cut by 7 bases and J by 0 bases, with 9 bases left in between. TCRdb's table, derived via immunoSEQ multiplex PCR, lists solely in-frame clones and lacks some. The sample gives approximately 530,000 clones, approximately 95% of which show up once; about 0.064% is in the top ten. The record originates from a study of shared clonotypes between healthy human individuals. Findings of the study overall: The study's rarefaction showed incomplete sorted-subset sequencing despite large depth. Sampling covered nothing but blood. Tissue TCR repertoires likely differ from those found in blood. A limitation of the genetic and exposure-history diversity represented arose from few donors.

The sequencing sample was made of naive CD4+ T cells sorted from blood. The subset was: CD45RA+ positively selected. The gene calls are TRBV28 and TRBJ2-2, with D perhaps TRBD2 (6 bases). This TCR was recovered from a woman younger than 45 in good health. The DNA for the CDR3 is TGTGCCAGCAATTGGGGGGCGAACACCGGGGAGCTGTTTTTT. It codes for CASNWGANTGELFF.